This T cell receptor (beta chain) is from a study of blood T cell repertoires in COVID-19. Study-level background: Collection of acute and convalescent COVID-19 samples took place in the United States, Italy and Spain. In each case, the material was cDNA or gDNA derived from T cells, B-cell-depleted T cells, or PBMCs.

Per germline, CDR1 LNHDA and CDR2 SQIVND (reference sequence). The CDR3 sequence is 17 residues long. The V gene lost 6 bases and the J gene lost 0 bases, with 15 bases spanning the gap. Authors' data handling: How many nucleated cells were present was estimated from reference gene primer amplification. Sequencing was performed with immunoSEQ multiplex PCR; in TCRdb, only in-frame clones are kept and a portion is missing. That table is the source of V, J and clone size, and D and trimming were worked out from the DNA. The profile shows more than 150,000 clones, 70% to 90% of them singletons. This TCR derives from a man aged 65-85 years with active or convalescent COVID-19. Sequenced sample: peripheral blood. V and J are TRBV19 and TRBJ2-6, with D maybe TRBD1 (6 bases). CDR3 nucleotides: TGTGCCAGTAGCGGACAGCTGGGGACCTCTGGGGCCAACGTCCTGACTTTC. Translated, it gives CASSGQLGTSGANVLTF.